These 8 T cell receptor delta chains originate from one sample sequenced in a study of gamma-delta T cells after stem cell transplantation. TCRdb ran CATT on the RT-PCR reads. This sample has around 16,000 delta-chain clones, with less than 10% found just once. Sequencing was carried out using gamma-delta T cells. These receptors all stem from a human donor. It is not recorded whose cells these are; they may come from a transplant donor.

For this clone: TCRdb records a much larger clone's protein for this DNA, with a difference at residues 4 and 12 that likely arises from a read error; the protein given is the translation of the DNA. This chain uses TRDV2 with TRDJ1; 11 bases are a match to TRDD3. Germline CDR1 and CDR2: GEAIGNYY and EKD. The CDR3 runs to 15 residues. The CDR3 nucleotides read TGTGCCTGTGTCAATCTGGGGGATACTGGCGATAACCTCATCTTT. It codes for CACVNLGDTGDNLIF.

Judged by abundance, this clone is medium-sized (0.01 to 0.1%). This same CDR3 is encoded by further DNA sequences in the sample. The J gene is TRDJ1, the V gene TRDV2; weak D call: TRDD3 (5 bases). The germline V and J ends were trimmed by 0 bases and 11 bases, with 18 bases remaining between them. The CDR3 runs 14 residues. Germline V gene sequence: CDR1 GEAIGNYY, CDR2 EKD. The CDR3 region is CACDTVGIKGNLIF. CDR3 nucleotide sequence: TGTGCCTGTGACACCGTTGGGATCAAGGGCAATCTCATCTTT.

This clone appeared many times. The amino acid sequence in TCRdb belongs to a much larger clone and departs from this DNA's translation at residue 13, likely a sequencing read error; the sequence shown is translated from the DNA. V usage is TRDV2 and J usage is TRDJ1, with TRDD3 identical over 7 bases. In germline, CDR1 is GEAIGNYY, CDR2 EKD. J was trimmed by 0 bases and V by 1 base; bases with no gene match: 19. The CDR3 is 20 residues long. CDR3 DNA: TGTGCCTGTGACACTCTACCTTCTAGGGCTGGGGGCCCGTACACCGATAAACTCATCTTT. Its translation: CACDTLPSRAGGPYTDKLIF.

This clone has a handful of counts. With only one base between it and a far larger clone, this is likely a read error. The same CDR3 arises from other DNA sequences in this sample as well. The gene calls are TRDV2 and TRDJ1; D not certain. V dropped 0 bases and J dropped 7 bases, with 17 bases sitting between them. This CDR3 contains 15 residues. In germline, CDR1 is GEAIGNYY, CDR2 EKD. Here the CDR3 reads CACDTVEGLLGKLIF. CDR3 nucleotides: TGTGCCTGTGACACCGTGGAGGGCTTACTCGGTAAACTCATCTTT.

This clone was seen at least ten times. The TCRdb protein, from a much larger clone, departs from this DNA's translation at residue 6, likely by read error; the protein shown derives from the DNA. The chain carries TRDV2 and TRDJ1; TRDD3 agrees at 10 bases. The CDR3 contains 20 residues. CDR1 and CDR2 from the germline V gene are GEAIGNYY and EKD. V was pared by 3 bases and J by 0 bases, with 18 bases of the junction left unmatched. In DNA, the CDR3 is TGTGCCTGTGACCCCATTACTGGGGGATCATCCGCCCTGTACACCGATAAACTCATCTTT. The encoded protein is CACDPITGGSSALYTDKLIF.

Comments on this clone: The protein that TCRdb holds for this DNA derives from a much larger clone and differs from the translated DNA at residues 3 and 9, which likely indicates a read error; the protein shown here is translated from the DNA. CDR3 coding DNA: TGTGCTCGTGGGAAACGAATCACATGTCGGGCTTCCGATAAACTCATCTTT. Translation: CARGKRITCRASDKLIF. V is TRDV1 and J is TRDJ1; no clear D. The CDR3 has 17 residues. CDR1 and CDR2 from the germline V gene are TSWWSYY and QGS.

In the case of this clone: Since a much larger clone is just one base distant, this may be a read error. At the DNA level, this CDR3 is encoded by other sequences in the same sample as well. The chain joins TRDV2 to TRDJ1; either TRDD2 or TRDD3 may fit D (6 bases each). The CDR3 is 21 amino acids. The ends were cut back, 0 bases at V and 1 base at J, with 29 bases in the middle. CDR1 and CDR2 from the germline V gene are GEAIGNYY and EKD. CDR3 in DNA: TGTGCCTGTGACACCGTTGAGTCCCACCTGCTTCCTGGGGTACTCACCGATAAACTCATCTTT. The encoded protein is CACDTVESHLLPGVLTDKLIF.

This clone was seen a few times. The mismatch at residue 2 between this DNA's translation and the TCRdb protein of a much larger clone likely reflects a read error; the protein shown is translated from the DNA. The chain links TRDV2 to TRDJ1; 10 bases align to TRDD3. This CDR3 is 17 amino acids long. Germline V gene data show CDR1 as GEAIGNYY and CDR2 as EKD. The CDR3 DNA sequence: TGTTCCTGTGACTTGGTGGGGGATACCCGAAACACCGATAAACTCATCTTT. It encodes CSCDLVGDTRNTDKLIF.